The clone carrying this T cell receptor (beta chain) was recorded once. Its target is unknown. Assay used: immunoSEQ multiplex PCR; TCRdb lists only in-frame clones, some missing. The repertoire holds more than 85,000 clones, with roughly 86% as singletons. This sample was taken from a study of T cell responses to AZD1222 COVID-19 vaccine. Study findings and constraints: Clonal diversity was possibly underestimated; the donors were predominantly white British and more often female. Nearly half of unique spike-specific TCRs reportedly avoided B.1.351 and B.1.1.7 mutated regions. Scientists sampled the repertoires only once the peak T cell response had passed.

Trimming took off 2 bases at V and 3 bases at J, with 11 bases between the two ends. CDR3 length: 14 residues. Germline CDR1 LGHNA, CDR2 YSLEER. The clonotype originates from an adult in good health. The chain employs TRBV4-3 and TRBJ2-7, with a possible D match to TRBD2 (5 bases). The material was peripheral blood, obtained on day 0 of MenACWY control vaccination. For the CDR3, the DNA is TGCGCCAGCAGCCAAACCGGACGGGACTACGAGCAGTACTTC. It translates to CASSQTGRDYEQYF.